This paragraph reports one T cell receptor (beta chain). Germline CDR1 is SGDLS and CDR2 is YYNGEE. V lost 3 bases to trimming and J lost 1 base; unmatched junction nucleotides: 15. This CDR3 is 19 amino acids long. Participants were placed into cohorts based on the clinical history they reported. This entry is derived from a study of blood T cell repertoires in COVID-19. The repertoire was sequenced with immunoSEQ multiplex PCR; TCRdb's copy has only in-frame clones and lacks some. Altogether about 400,000 clones are present, nearly 90% being singletons, with the ten largest covering almost 2%. Sequenced sample: PBMCs or T cells enriched from blood (not recorded which). This TCR was recovered from a woman under 30 with acute COVID-19. V and J are TRBV9 and TRBJ2-7, with 11 bases identical to TRBD1. CDR3 region: CASSEGTGTGGSTSYEQYF. CDR3 nucleotides: TGTGCCAGCAGCGAGGGGACCGGGACAGGGGGTTCTACTTCCTACGAGCAGTACTTC. Full variable domain (outside the CDR3, taken from reference TRBV9 and TRBJ2-7): DSGVTQTPKHLITATGQRVTLRCSPRSGDLSVYWYQQSLDQGLQFLIQYYNGEERAKGNILERFSAQQFPDLHSELNLSSLELGDSALYFCASSEGTGTGGSTSYEQYFGPGTRLTVT.